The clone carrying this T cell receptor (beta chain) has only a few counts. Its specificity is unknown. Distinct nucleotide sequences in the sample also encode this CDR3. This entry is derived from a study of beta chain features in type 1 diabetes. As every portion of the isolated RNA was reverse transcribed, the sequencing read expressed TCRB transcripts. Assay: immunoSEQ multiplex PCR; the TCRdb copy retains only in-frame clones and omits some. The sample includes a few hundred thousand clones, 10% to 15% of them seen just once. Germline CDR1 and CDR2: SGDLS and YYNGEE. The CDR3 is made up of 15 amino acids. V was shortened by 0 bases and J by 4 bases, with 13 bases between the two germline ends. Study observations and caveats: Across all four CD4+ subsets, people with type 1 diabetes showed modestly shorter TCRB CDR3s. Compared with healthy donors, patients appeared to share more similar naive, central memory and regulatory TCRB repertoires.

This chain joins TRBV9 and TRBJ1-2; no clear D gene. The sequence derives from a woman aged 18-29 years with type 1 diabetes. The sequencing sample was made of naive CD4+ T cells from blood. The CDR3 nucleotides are TGTGCCAGCAGCGTAGCAGGCGGAGGACCCTATGGCTACACCTTC. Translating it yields CASSVAGGGPYGYTF. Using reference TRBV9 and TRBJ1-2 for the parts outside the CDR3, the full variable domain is DSGVTQTPKHLITATGQRVTLRCSPRSGDLSVYWYQQSLDQGLQFLIQYYNGEERAKGNILERFSAQQFPDLHSELNLSSLELGDSALYFCASSVAGGGPYGYTFGSGTRLTVV.